One sample yielded the 25 T cell receptor beta chains listed below, sequenced in a study of identical twins. TCRdb passed the 5' RACE reads through MiXCR, listing each CDR3 protein once. The sample contains 200,000 to 250,000 distinct CDR3 sequences, roughly 13% of which appear only once. The data also belong to a second study, concerning yellow fever vaccine responses in identical twins.

The sequenced material came from memory (CD45RO+) T cells sorted from blood. These receptors all stem from a woman younger than 30 in good health.

The chain couples TRBV11-3 to TRBJ2-5, with 11 nucleotides matching TRBD1. With 5 bases clipped from V and 7 bases from J, the junction kept 15 bases outside the gene matches. Germline V CDR1 and CDR2: SGHNT, YENEEA. This CDR3 is 17 amino acids long. Here the CDR3 DNA reads TGTGCCAGCAGCCCCCGTACGGGACAGGGGGACCCGTCGACCCAGTACTTC. Translation gives CASSPRTGQGDPSTQYF.

The genes are TRBV27 and TRBJ2-3; 9 nucleotides match TRBD2. The CDR3 runs to 16 residues. CDR1 and CDR2 from the germline V gene are MNHEY and SMNVEV (reference sequence). The V segment lost 2 bases and the J segment 4 bases; nucleotides outside the gene matches: 7. The CDR3 protein is CASSLISGGGADTQYF. CDR3 DNA sequence: TGTGCCAGCAGTTTAATTAGCGGGGGTGGTGCAGATACGCAGTATTTT.

This clonotype was seen at least ten times. The rearrangement joins TRBV12-3 or TRBV12-4 to TRBJ2-5; 8 nucleotides line up with TRBD1. The CDR3 is made up of 14 amino acids. Germline trimming cut 6 bases from V and 4 bases from J; bases unmatched to any gene: 7. CDR3 sequence: CASSPTGDGETQYF. The DNA for the CDR3 is TGTGCCAGCAGCCCGACAGGGGACGGAGAGACCCAGTACTTC.

This clonotype was detected only a few times. V usage is TRBV20-1 and J usage is TRBJ1-4; no definite D call. Trimming shortened V by 5 bases and J by 8 bases, and 9 bases separated the two germline ends. From germline, CDR1 is DFQATT and CDR2 SNEGSKA (reference sequence). The CDR3 has 11 residues. CDR3 nucleotide sequence: TGCAGTGCTCCCCTGGGGGAAAAACTGTTTTTT. The encoded protein is CSAPLGEKLFF.

This chain connects TRBV18 to TRBJ2-1; a possible D gene is TRBD1 (6 bases). Germline V gene data show CDR1 as KGHSH and CDR2 as LQKENI. Trimming shortened V by 2 bases and J by 4 bases, and 21 bases separated the two germline ends. The length of the CDR3 is 18 residues. The CDR3: CASSPEAGTWRPYNEQFF. The CDR3 DNA reads as TGTGCCAGCTCACCAGAAGCCGGGACATGGCGACCTTACAATGAGCAGTTCTTC.

V gene TRBV6-1 combines with J gene TRBJ2-3, with TRBD2 identical over 9 bases. Germline V gene lookup returns CDR1 MNHNS and CDR2 SASEGT. The CDR3 sequence is 16 residues long. V shed 5 bases and J 3 bases; nucleotides not matched to a gene: 9. CDR3 protein: CASSRDLAGLTDTQYF. The CDR3 bases are TGTGCCAGCAGTAGAGATCTAGCGGGACTGACAGATACGCAGTATTTT.

Comment on this clonotype: This may be a read error, as it is one base from a much larger clone. This chain joins TRBV20-1 and TRBJ2-2; D gene unclear. This CDR3 spans 16 amino acids. The germline V gene encodes CDR1 DFQATT and CDR2 SNEGSKA (reference sequence). CDR3 nucleotides: TGCTGTGCCACACGGTCCGCCGGGTTGAACACCGGGGAGCTGTTTTTT. Translating gives CCATRSAGLNTGELFF.

V is TRBV18 and J is TRBJ2-3; D is uncertain. This CDR3 contains 14 residues. V was shortened by 3 bases and J by 5 bases, with 12 bases between the two germline ends. CDR1 and CDR2 from the germline V gene are KGHSH and LQKENI. The CDR3 DNA sequence: TGTGCCAGCTCACCCTCGAGGTATGGAGATACGCAGTATTTT. Protein product: CASSPSRYGDTQYF.

The rearrangement links TRBV14 to TRBJ2-1, with D perhaps given as TRBD1 or TRBD2 (6 bases each). This CDR3 spans 17 amino acids. In germline, CDR1 is SGHDN, CDR2 FVKESK. The V gene lost 7 bases and the J gene lost 0 bases, with 19 bases spanning the gap. The DNA for the CDR3 is TGTGCCAGCAACCTCCAAGGGGGGATCAGCTCCTACAATGAGCAGTTCTTC. Translated: CASNLQGGISSYNEQFF.

This clonotype was counted many times. The chain employs TRBV3-1 and TRBJ2-5, with 7 bases aligning to TRBD2. Germline V gene sequence: CDR1 LGHDT, CDR2 YNNKEL (reference sequence). The CDR3 totals 13 residues. The ends lost 1 base at V and 5 bases at J; junction bases unmatched: 1. This CDR3 reads CASSQGLAETQYF. CDR3 DNA: TGTGCCAGCAGCCAAGGACTAGCCGAGACCCAGTACTTC.

This clonotype has just a few counts. The J gene is TRBJ2-2, the V gene TRBV12-3 or TRBV12-4; D call uncertain. The CDR3 sequence is 16 residues long. With 3 bases removed from V and 6 bases from J, the gap between germline ends came to 17 bases. The DNA for the CDR3 is TGTGCCAGCAGTTTTCTATTGGTGGGATCGGCCGGGGAGCTGTTTTTT. Its protein is CASSFLLVGSAGELFF.

In this sample, this clonotype turned up a few times. The chain is built from TRBV20-1 and TRBJ2-3; 9 bases match TRBD2. V was pared by 5 bases and J by 5 bases, with 5 bases of the junction left unmatched. CDR3 size: 13 residues. Germline CDR1 and CDR2: DFQATT and SNEGSKA (reference sequence). In DNA, the CDR3 is TGCAGTGCTTGCGGGGGGGCCGGAGATACGCAGTATTTT. Protein sequence: CSACGGAGDTQYF.

This clonotype was seen more than once but under ten times. This chain uses TRBV12-3 or TRBV12-4 with TRBJ2-5, with a possible D match to TRBD2 (7 bases). Trimming took 3 bases from V and 5 from J, leaving 16 bases between them. CDR3 length equals 15 residues. For the CDR3, the DNA is TGTGCCAGCAGTTTGGCTGGGGGGGGCAGGGAGACCCAGTACTTC. Amino acid sequence: CASSLAGGGRETQYF.

J is TRBJ1-1 and V is TRBV2; D call uncertain. The CDR3 totals 12 residues. CDR1 and CDR2 from the germline V gene are SNHLY and FYNNEI. V gave up 6 bases and J gave up 1 base, with 6 bases separating them. As DNA, the CDR3 is TGTGCCAGCAGCAGGCAGAACACTGAAGCTTTCTTT. Its translation is CASSRQNTEAFF.

In its sample, this clonotype was seen a few times. This CDR3 reads CSVEDVGLVGRQYF. CDR3 in DNA: TGCAGCGTTGAAGACGTAGGACTAGTTGGTCGGCAGTACTTC. The V gene is TRBV29-1, the J gene TRBJ2-7, with 7 bases matching TRBD2. J lost 9 bases, V lost 0 bases, and 11 bases had no gene match. This CDR3 comprises 14 residues. The germline V gene has CDR1 SQVTM and CDR2 ANQGSEA.

The sample holds a few counts of this clonotype. V is TRBV20-1 and J is TRBJ2-1, with TRBD1 identical over 7 bases. This CDR3 is built from 16 residues. V shed 3 bases and J 6 bases; nucleotides not matched to a gene: 14. CDR1 and CDR2 (germline): DFQATT, SNEGSKA (reference sequence). The CDR3 DNA reads TGCAGTGCTAGGCCCCCCGACAGGGCATATGGCAATGAGCAGTTCTTC. Translation gives CSARPPDRAYGNEQFF.

The chain couples TRBV28 to TRBJ1-1, with 7 bases fitting TRBD1. From germline, CDR1 is MDHEN and CDR2 SYDVKM. The CDR3 is 16 residues long. The V segment lost 1 base and the J segment 4 bases; nucleotides outside the gene matches: 9. The CDR3 DNA reads TGTGCCAGCAGTTTATCGGCTAAGGGGGCTGGCACTGAAGCTTTCTTT. As protein: CASSLSAKGAGTEAFF. Full variable domain (missing parts from reference TRBV28 and TRBJ1-1): DVKVTQSSRYLVKRTGEKVFLECVQDMDHENMFWYRQDPGLGLRLIYFSYDVKMKEKGDIPEGYSVSREKKERFSLILESASTNQTSMYLCASSLSAKGAGTEAFFGQGTRLTVV.

This clonotype was counted at least ten times. This chain joins TRBV2 and TRBJ2-1; TRBD2 might be the D (6 bases). CDR1 and CDR2 (germline): SNHLY, FYNNEI. The V and J ends lost 6 bases and 9 bases respectively, with 15 bases between them. This CDR3 comprises 13 residues. The CDR3 protein is CASRGTPTGEQFF. The CDR3, as DNA: TGTGCCAGCAGAGGGACTCCCACGGGTGAGCAGTTCTTC.

Ten or more counts support this clonotype. CDR3 residues: CASSQSRPRTSQERIAHEQYF. CDR3 nucleotides: TGTGCCAGCAGCCAATCTCGGCCCAGGACTAGCCAGGAACGTATCGCCCACGAGCAGTACTTC. The V gene is TRBV3-1, the J gene TRBJ2-7; 8 nucleotides match TRBD2. The CDR3 runs 21 residues. Germline V CDR1 and CDR2: LGHDT, YNNKEL (reference sequence). Trimming took 2 bases from V and 5 from J; bases not matched to a gene: 26.

The chain combines TRBV25-1 with TRBJ2-5; no clear D. The CDR3 runs 13 residues. Trimming stripped 2 bases from V and 3 bases from J, with 7 bases between. The germline CDR1 and CDR2 sequences are MGHDK and SYGVNS. In DNA form, the CDR3 reads TGTGCCAGCAGTGAACCAGGAGAAGAGACCCAGTACTTC. It codes for CASSEPGEETQYF.

This clonotype occurred a few times. This chain uses TRBV7-2 with TRBJ1-2; D remains ambiguous. This CDR3 is 12 amino acids long. Trimming pared 5 bases from V and 4 bases from J, leaving 8 bases between. CDR1 SGHTA and CDR2 FQGNSA come from the germline V gene. CDR3 sequence: CASSQDSYGYTF. The CDR3 DNA reads as TGTGCCAGCAGCCAGGATTCCTATGGCTACACCTTC.

The genes are TRBV3-1 and TRBJ2-1; TRBD2 matches at 7 bases. J gave up 4 bases and V 2 bases, and 2 bases lay outside the gene matches. The CDR3 sequence is 14 residues long. Germline CDR1 and CDR2: LGHDT and YNNKEL (reference sequence). The CDR3 sequence is CASSQLAAYNEQFF. For the CDR3, the DNA is TGTGCCAGCAGCCAACTAGCGGCTTACAATGAGCAGTTCTTC.

The chain recombines TRBV16 with TRBJ2-1, with TRBD1 matching over 9 bases. Losses at the gene ends were 4 bases for V and 7 bases for J; bases not matched to a gene: 11. Germline loops: CDR1 KGHSY, CDR2 FQNENV. The CDR3 is 16 residues long. CDR3 loop: CASSRTGTGIKNEQFF. In DNA form, the CDR3 reads TGTGCCAGCAGCCGGACGGGGACAGGGATTAAAAATGAGCAGTTCTTC.

V is TRBV27 and J is TRBJ1-6, with D possibly TRBD1 on 5 matching bases. This CDR3 has 14 residues. Germline CDR1 is MNHEY and CDR2 is SMNVEV (reference sequence). With 2 bases removed from V and 13 bases from J, the gap between germline ends came to 15 bases. CDR3 sequence (DNA): TGTGCCAGCAGTTTAGGAGTTGGGGGATCCCCCCTCCACTTT. This encodes CASSLGVGGSPLHF.

This clonotype was counted only a few times. This rearrangement joins TRBV20-1 to TRBJ1-2; 8 positions agree with TRBD1. The CDR3 runs 12 residues. CDR1 and CDR2 (germline): DFQATT, SNEGSKA (reference sequence). V was pared by 6 bases and J by 4 bases, with 4 bases of the junction left unmatched. The CDR3 sequence is CSAQGAVYGYTF. CDR3 coding DNA: TGCAGTGCCCAGGGGGCAGTCTATGGCTACACCTTC.